Following are 29 T cell receptor beta chains from one sample sequenced in a study of beta chain features in type 1 diabetes listed by TCRdb under 2018. The protocol used for the library was the immunoSEQ multiplex PCR assay. The High Capacity cDNA Reverse Transcription Kit was used to reverse transcribe all of the isolated RNA, meaning that expressed TCRB transcripts were what got sequenced. The immuneACCESS repertoire file appears here via TCRdb, limited to in-frame rearrangements. These files lack a portion of the clones; in checked studies, under half of the deficit traces to unresolved V genes, and the cause of the others is not known. Present in this sample are fewer than 550,000 clones, 9.5% to 12% of which were seen just once. The ten largest clones take up about 0.042% of the sample. The source material was naive CD4+ T cells from blood. Read against the paper, the sample's cell subset or site label means: true naive CD4+ T cells. The receptors were sampled from a woman aged 18-29 years in good health.

The chain joins TRBV7-2 to TRBJ2-3, with TRBD2 matching 8 bases. This CDR3 contains 14 residues. The J segment lost 5 bases and the V segment lost 5 bases, leaving 6 bases of the junction unmatched. The germline gives CDR1 SGHTA, CDR2 FQGNSA. CDR3 region: CASSLERELDTQYF. The CDR3 DNA reads TGTGCCAGCAGCCTCGAGCGGGAGTTAGATACGCAGTATTTT. The full variable domain, rest sourced from reference TRBV7-2 and TRBJ2-3, is GAGVSQSPSNKVTEKGKDVELRCDPISGHTALYWYRQSLGQGLEFLIYFQGNSAPDKSGLPSDRFSAERTGGSVSTLTIQRTQQEDSAVYLCASSLERELDTQYFGPGTRLTVL.

The rearrangement links TRBV4-1 to TRBJ2-1; D is undetermined. This CDR3 has 13 amino acids. V shed 3 bases and J shed 9 bases, with 12 bases lying between them. Germline V lookup: CDR1 MGHRA, CDR2 YSYEKL. DNA for the CDR3: TGCGCCAGCAGCCAGGTAGTGTTAGGTGAGCAGTTCTTC. Protein sequence: CASSQVVLGEQFF.

This clone was found a few times. The chain recombines TRBV11-1 with TRBJ2-7; 8 bases match TRBD2. Germline V CDR1 and CDR2: SGHAT, FQDESV (reference sequence). With 5 bases clipped from V and 5 bases from J, the junction kept 11 bases outside the gene matches. This CDR3 has 15 amino acids. The CDR3 nucleotides read TGTGCCAGCAGCCCAACCGGGACTAGACGCGACGAGCAGTACTTC. The encoded protein is CASSPTGTRRDEQYF.

The chain employs TRBV7-2 and TRBJ2-7; 8 nucleotides line up with TRBD2. This CDR3 has 13 amino acids. Germline loops: CDR1 SGHTA, CDR2 FQGNSA. V dropped 6 bases and J dropped 4; count of bases not matched to a gene: 5. As DNA, the CDR3 is TGTGCCAGCAGAAAACCTAGCGGGTACGAGCAGTACTTC. It translates to CASRKPSGYEQYF. Using reference TRBV7-2 and TRBJ2-7 for the parts outside the CDR3, the full variable domain is GAGVSQSPSNKVTEKGKDVELRCDPISGHTALYWYRQSLGQGLEFLIYFQGNSAPDKSGLPSDRFSAERTGGSVSTLTIQRTQQEDSAVYLCASRKPSGYEQYFGPGTRLTVT.

The chain combines TRBV6-1 with TRBJ2-7; no definite D call. This CDR3 contains 13 residues. V was shortened by 6 bases and J by 0 bases, with 9 bases between the two germline ends. Germline CDR1 and CDR2: MNHNS and SASEGT. CDR3 nucleotides: TGTGCCAGCAGGTCGGCTGGCTCCTACGAGCAGTACTTC. Its protein product is CASRSAGSYEQYF.

As for this clone: Other DNA variants within this sample encode the same CDR3. V is TRBV7-2 and J is TRBJ2-5; D unclear. The CDR3 extends over 12 amino acids. V lost 2 bases to trimming and J lost 5 bases, with 6 bases between them. Germline V CDR1 and CDR2: SGHTA, FQGNSA. The DNA for the CDR3 is TGTGCCAGCAGCTTATTGGGGGAGACCCAGTACTTC. Amino acid sequence: CASSLLGETQYF.

The chain uses TRBV18 and TRBJ2-6, with D uncertain. The CDR3 is 15 residues long. V was clipped by 6 bases and J by 0 bases, with 9 bases between them. Germline values: CDR1 KGHSH, CDR2 LQKENI. CDR3 protein: CASSPVNSGANVLTF. In DNA form, the CDR3 reads TGTGCCAGCTCCCCAGTAAACTCTGGGGCCAACGTCCTGACTTTC.

This clone appeared a few times. The chain carries TRBV14 and TRBJ2-5; D uncertain. This CDR3 has 13 amino acids. CDR1 is SGHDN and CDR2 is FVKESK in the germline V gene. Deletions cut 3 bases from V and 5 bases from J, with 10 bases between. The CDR3 DNA reads TGTGCCAGCAGCCAGCGACGAATGGAGACCCAGTACTTC. Translation gives CASSQRRMETQYF.

The rearrangement links TRBV29-1 to TRBJ1-1; D gene uncertain. V shed 4 bases and J shed 0 bases, with 12 bases lying between them. The CDR3 extends over 14 amino acids. Looked up from germline, CDR1 is SQVTM and CDR2 is ANQGSEA. The CDR3 nucleotides are TGCAGCGTTGGGGAGAGACGGATGAACACTGAAGCTTTCTTT. Encoded protein: CSVGERRMNTEAFF.

This clone was found a few times. V and J are TRBV9 and TRBJ1-2, with 7 bases that match TRBD1. V trimming: 3 bases; J trimming: 3 bases; junction bases outside the gene matches: 5. Germline V gene data show CDR1 as SGDLS and CDR2 as YYNGEE. CDR3 length equals 14 residues. CDR3 sequence reads: CASSDRGGDYGYTF. The CDR3 region has the DNA TGTGCCAGCAGCGACCGAGGGGGCGACTATGGCTACACCTTC.

The chain has TRBV6-5 and TRBJ2-7, with D possibly matching TRBD1 (6 bases). This CDR3 region has 14 residues. The germline V gene has CDR1 MNHEY and CDR2 SVGAGI. V shed 6 bases and J shed 3 bases, with 15 bases lying between them. The CDR3 region has the DNA TGTGCCAGCAGCCTCACAGGGCCTCGCTACGAGCAGTACTTC. Amino acids: CASSLTGPRYEQYF.

This clone showed up just a few times. The genes are TRBV7-3 and TRBJ2-5; a possible D gene is TRBD2 (6 bases). The V gene lost 1 base and the J gene lost 5 bases, with 14 bases spanning the gap. The germline CDR1 and CDR2 sequences are SGHTA and FQGTGA. This CDR3 has 15 residues. DNA for the CDR3: TGTGCCAGCAGCTTAATTGGTCTAGCGAGGGAGACCCAGTACTTC. It is translated as CASSLIGLARETQYF. Full variable domain (rest looked up from reference TRBV7-3 and TRBJ2-5): GAGVSQTPSNKVTEKGKYVELRCDPISGHTALYWYRQSLGQGPEFLIYFQGTGAADDSGLPNDRFFAVRPEGSVSTLKIQRTERGDSAVYLCASSLIGLARETQYFGPGTRLLVL.

The J gene is TRBJ2-1, the V gene TRBV2, with D perhaps matching TRBD2 (5 bases). V lost 7 bases and J 8 bases, leaving 15 bases between the germline ends. The CDR3 runs 13 residues. Germline-derived CDR1 and CDR2 are SNHLY and FYNNEI. The CDR3 region is CASIATRRYEQFF. CDR3 bases: TGTGCCAGCATAGCGACCCGTCGGTATGAGCAGTTCTTC.

This clone was seen a handful of times. The chain recombines TRBV9 with TRBJ1-1; no firm D call. The ends were cut back, 1 base at V and 1 base at J, with 8 bases in the middle. There are 14 residues in the CDR3. CDR1 and CDR2 (germline): SGDLS, YYNGEE. The CDR3 reads CASSVRVENTEAFF. The CDR3 coding sequence is TGTGCCAGCAGCGTAAGGGTAGAGAACACTGAAGCTTTCTTT. Full variable domain (missing parts from reference TRBV9 and TRBJ1-1): DSGVTQTPKHLITATGQRVTLRCSPRSGDLSVYWYQQSLDQGLQFLIQYYNGEERAKGNILERFSAQQFPDLHSELNLSSLELGDSALYFCASSVRVENTEAFFGQGTRLTVV.

A few counts support this clone. The V gene is TRBV20-1, the J gene TRBJ1-2, with D uncertain. V lost 8 bases to trimming and J lost 2 bases, with 9 bases between them. This CDR3 has 11 residues. CDR1 is DFQATT, CDR2 SNEGSKA, per germline (reference sequence). The CDR3 DNA reads TGCAGTAGCGCAGTAAACTATGGCTACACCTTC. Amino acid sequence: CSSAVNYGYTF.

V and J are TRBV2 and TRBJ2-1; D gene unclear. Germline V gene lookup returns CDR1 SNHLY and CDR2 FYNNEI. The length of the CDR3 is 11 residues. V lost 8 bases, J lost 5 bases, and 7 bases lay in between. The chain's CDR3 is CASQRDNEQFF. CDR3 nucleotides: TGTGCCAGCCAACGAGACAATGAGCAGTTCTTC.

Notes on this clone: Other DNA sequences within the sample encode an identical CDR3. The gene calls are TRBV18 and TRBJ2-7; D perhaps matches TRBD1 (5 bases). V lost 5 bases to trimming and J lost 1 base, with 9 bases between them. CDR1 and CDR2 from the germline V gene are KGHSH and LQKENI. The CDR3 is made up of 13 amino acids. The CDR3 region is CASSRQGSYEQYV. The DNA of the CDR3 is TGTGCCAGCTCAAGGCAGGGATCCTACGAGCAGTACGTC.

This clone was seen only a few times. This chain uses TRBV27 with TRBJ2-7; 8 bases map to TRBD1. The CDR3 runs 13 residues. Germline values: CDR1 MNHEY, CDR2 SMNVEV (reference sequence). J gave up 2 bases and V 3 bases, and 0 bases lay outside the gene matches. DNA for the CDR3: TGTGCCAGCAGTTTGGACAGGGCCTACGAGCAGTACTTC. Translated, it gives CASSLDRAYEQYF.

This clone was recorded a few times. Relative to the germline gene, one junction end is altered; a read error may explain this. V and J are TRBV6-4 and TRBJ2-4, with a tentative D call TRBD1 (6 bases). Germline assignment: CDR1 MRHNA and CDR2 SNTAGT. The CDR3 covers 14 residues. This CDR3 is CASRERGAKNIQYF. The CDR3 DNA sequence: TGTGCCAGCCGTGAAAGGGGGGCCAAAAACATTCAGTACTTC.

The J gene is TRBJ2-6, the V gene TRBV7-2; D remains unclear. V was shortened by 5 bases and J by 0 bases, with 8 bases between the two germline ends. CDR1 and CDR2 (germline): SGHTA, FQGNSA. The CDR3 runs 15 residues. CDR3 in amino acids: CASSPQDSGANVLTF. In DNA, the CDR3 is TGTGCCAGCAGCCCCCAGGACTCTGGGGCCAACGTCCTGACTTTC.

This chain links TRBV29-1 with TRBJ2-5; TRBD1 or TRBD2 may be the D gene (6 bases each). CDR1 is SQVTM, CDR2 ANQGSEA, per germline. Trimming shortened V by 2 bases and J by 7 bases, and 14 bases separated the two germline ends. CDR3 length equals 13 residues. In DNA form, the CDR3 reads TGCAGCGTTGAATCCCGGGGGCTAGGGACCCAGTACTTC. The encoded protein is CSVESRGLGTQYF. The variable domain in full, with the rest retrieved from reference TRBV29-1 and TRBJ2-5, is SAVISQKPSRDICQRGTSLTIQCQVDSQVTMMFWYRQQPGQSLTLIATANQGSEATYESGFVIDKFPISRPNLTFSTLTVSNMSPEDSSIYLCSVESRGLGTQYFGPGTRLLVL.

This chain uses TRBV5-1 with TRBJ2-2; D is ambiguous. CDR1 is SGHRS and CDR2 is YFSETQ in the germline V gene. V was pared by 0 bases and J by 6 bases, with 6 bases between. The length of the CDR3 is 13 residues. CDR3 sequence (DNA): TGCGCCAGCAGCTTGGTTGTAGCCGGGGAGCTGTTTTTT. Translating it yields CASSLVVAGELFF.

The chain uses TRBV7-8 and TRBJ2-2, with no clear D. CDR3 size: 16 residues. Trimming removed 0 bases at V and 4 bases at J, with 12 bases between. Looked up from germline, CDR1 is SGHVS and CDR2 is FQNEAQ. CDR3: CASSLARIASTGELFF. In nucleotides, the CDR3 is TGTGCCAGCAGCTTAGCGCGAATAGCCTCCACCGGGGAGCTGTTTTTT.

This clone turned up a few times. V is TRBV28 and J is TRBJ2-7; TRBD1 matches 10 bases. V was clipped by 4 bases and J by 5 bases; unmatched bases: 11. CDR1 is MDHEN, CDR2 SYDVKM, per germline. The CDR3 consists of 16 residues. The CDR3 here is CASSSFPGQGSHEQYV. The CDR3 DNA reads as TGTGCCAGCAGTTCCTTTCCGGGACAGGGGTCCCACGAGCAGTACGTC.

The chain employs TRBV4-1 and TRBJ2-7; maybe TRBD2 (6 bases). CDR1 MGHRA and CDR2 YSYEKL come from the germline V gene. The CDR3 loop spans 15 amino acids. Trimming shortened V by 2 bases and J by 3 bases, and 14 bases separated the two germline ends. The CDR3 DNA is TGCGCCAGCAGCCAAAGAACGGGAGCCTTCTACGAGCAGTACGTC. Amino acids: CASSQRTGAFYEQYV.

The rearrangement joins TRBV18 to TRBJ1-2, with 8 bases lining up with TRBD1. Germline CDR1 is KGHSH and CDR2 is LQKENI. Trimming removed 4 bases from V and 8 bases from J; junction bases left unmatched: 9. The CDR3 length is 14 residues. The CDR3 loop is CASSLDRGESGYTF. The CDR3 region has the DNA TGTGCCAGCTCACTAGACAGGGGTGAATCGGGCTACACCTTC.

The chain has TRBV11-3 and TRBJ2-5, with 7 bases identical to TRBD2. V was pared by 7 bases and J by 0 bases, with 2 bases of the junction left unmatched. The CDR3 has 13 residues. The germline gives CDR1 SGHNT, CDR2 YENEEA. The CDR3 loop reads CASKGGHQETQYF. The CDR3 DNA is TGTGCCAGCAAGGGAGGGCACCAAGAGACCCAGTACTTC.

The DNA of the CDR3 is TGTGCCAGCAGTGTTGGGACAAACTATGGCTACACCTTC. Its translation: CASSVGTNYGYTF. The chain has TRBV2 and TRBJ1-2; maybe TRBD1 (6 bases). The CDR3 runs 13 residues. Between the trimmed V and J ends, which lost 4 bases and 2 bases, there was a span of 8 bases. Germline values: CDR1 SNHLY, CDR2 FYNNEI.

This clone was counted only a few times. The chain employs TRBV7-3 and TRBJ1-1, with unresolved D. CDR1 is SGHTA, CDR2 FQGTGA, per germline. This CDR3 has 13 residues. V was shortened by 4 bases and J by 2 bases, with 8 bases between the two germline ends. The CDR3 bases are TGTGCCAGCAGCTATTCAAGAAACACTGAAGCTTTCTTT. This translates into CASSYSRNTEAFF.